The TCR beta chain described here comes from a study of blood T cell repertoires in COVID-19 (TCRdb year 2020). Notes on the research overall: Samples from collaborators originated in the United States, Italy and Spain and spanned both the acute and convalescent phases of COVID-19. Where available, HLA class I and class II types were taken from metadata supplied by the sample provider and were not determined by assay-based typing. The samples were drawn from two sources: the first 160 participants of the ongoing ImmuneRACE study, and fewer than 1,500 subjects contributed by 6 global collaborators. The dataset comprised deeply sampled blood TCRbeta repertoires from subjects exposed to, actively infected with, or recovered from COVID-19. The prospective study material was composed of cDNA or gDNA derived from T cells, B-cell-depleted T cells, or PBMCs. A freely available public database, intended as a resource for researchers studying the immune response to SARS-CoV-2, is where the repertoires were released. The sample metadata nearly always contained a de-identified subject ID, COVID-19 status, age in years and sex.

General findings and caveats noted by the study authors: The quantity of clinical and demographic metadata differed by source and by participant and was supplied without curation.

Per the germline V gene (reference sequence), MNHEY is the CDR1 and SMNVEV is the CDR2. The CDR3, cysteine through phenylalanine, is 14 amino acids long. Only the CDR3 DNA is retained, 42 bases long and in frame from the first base. V loses 10 bases at its end and J loses 10 bases; junction bases beyond the gene matches: 14. TCRbeta CDR3 regions were amplified from genomic DNA using the immunoSEQ Assay, a bias-controlled multiplex PCR. Regarding the original processing steps: The number of nucleated cells in each sample was estimated from the amplification of reference gene primers within the assay. Sequence reads were collapsed and filtered to measure the absolute abundance of every unique TCRbeta CDR3 rearrangement. For each sample, productive Simpson clonality was calculated as the square root of Simpson's diversity index across productive rearrangements. This is the immuneACCESS table as TCRdb keeps it, with only in-frame sequences that have V and J called. A part of the clones is gone; compared with another copy, unresolved V genes explain less than half, and the rest is unexplained. V, J and clone size were drawn from that table, and D and trimming were deduced from the DNA. This sample is represented by over 300,000 clones; 86% of them were singletons. The ten largest clones represent around 1.5% of the sample.

This clone occurred a few times. Its recognized antigen is unknown. No much larger clone exists at a distance of one base, and base qualities are not known. The collaborating institutions used their own protocols to collect whole blood in K2EDTA tubes. For TCRbeta analysis, collaborator samples were shipped as frozen whole blood, as isolated PBMCs, or as DNA extracted from either sample type. The TCR was taken from a woman in her forties or fifties with acute or convalescent COVID-19. The sequencing sample was made of peripheral blood. The sequence joins TRBV27 to TRBJ1-5; TRBD1 matches 9 bases in the middle. In nucleotides, the sequence is TGTGCCAAACGACACCGGGACAGGGACCCCCCCCAGCATTTT. Its protein reads: CAKRHRDRDPPQHF.